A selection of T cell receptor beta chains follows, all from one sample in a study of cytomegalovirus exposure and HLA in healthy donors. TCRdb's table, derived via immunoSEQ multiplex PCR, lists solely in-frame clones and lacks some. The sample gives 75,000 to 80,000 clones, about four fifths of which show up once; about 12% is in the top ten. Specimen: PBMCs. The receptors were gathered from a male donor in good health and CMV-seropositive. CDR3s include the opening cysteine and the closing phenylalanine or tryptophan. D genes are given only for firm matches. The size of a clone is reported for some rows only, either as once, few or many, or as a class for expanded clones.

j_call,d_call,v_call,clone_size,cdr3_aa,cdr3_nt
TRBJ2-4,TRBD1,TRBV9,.,CASSVERDRVKNIQYF,TGTGCCAGCAGCGTAGAAAGGGACAGGGTCAAAAACATTCAGTACTTC
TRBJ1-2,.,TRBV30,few,CAWTDRLWPYSNYGYTF,TGTGCCTGGACCGACAGACTTTGGCCCTATTCTAACTATGGCTACACCTTC
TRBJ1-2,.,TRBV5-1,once,CASGNRDYGYTF,TGCGCCAGCGGTAACAGGGACTATGGCTACACCTTC
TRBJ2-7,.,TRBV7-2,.,CASSGQGSYEQYF,TGTGCCAGCAGCGGACAAGGCTCCTACGAGCAGTACTTC
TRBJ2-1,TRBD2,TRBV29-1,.,CSVVWLAGGAAYNEQFF,TGCAGCGTTGTGTGGCTAGCGGGAGGGGCGGCCTACAATGAGCAGTTCTTC
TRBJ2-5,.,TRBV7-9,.,CASSRRQAGQETQYF,TGTGCCAGCAGCAGGAGACAGGCTGGCCAAGAGACCCAGTACTTC
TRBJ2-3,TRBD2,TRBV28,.,CASRGGSGGLTDTQYF,TGTGCCAGCAGGGGGGGGAGCGGGGGGTTGACAGATACGCAGTATTTT
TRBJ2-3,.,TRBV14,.,CASSRLSGGSRDTQYF,TGTGCCAGCAGCCGCCTTTCGGGGGGCTCACGGGATACGCAGTATTTT
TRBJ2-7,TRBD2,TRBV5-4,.,CASSTPGGREGLGEQYF,TGTGCCAGCAGCACCCCGGGGGGGCGGGAGGGCCTAGGGGAGCAGTACTTC
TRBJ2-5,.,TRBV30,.,CAWSSPLREETQYF,TGTGCCTGGAGTTCCCCGCTCAGGGAAGAGACCCAGTACTTC
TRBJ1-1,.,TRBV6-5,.,CASRPMGGTEAFF,TGTGCCAGCCGTCCCATGGGGGGGACTGAAGCTTTCTTT
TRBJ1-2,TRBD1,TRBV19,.,CASRRDNRGPLSYGYTF,TGTGCCAGTAGACGCGATAACAGGGGTCCCTTGAGCTATGGCTACACCTTC
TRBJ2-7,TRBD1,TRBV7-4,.,CASTSGSDRRYEQYF,TGTGCCAGCACCTCCGGATCGGACAGGAGGTACGAGCAGTACTTC
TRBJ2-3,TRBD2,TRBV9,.,CASSSSGTSSDTQYF,TGTGCCAGCAGCTCGTCCGGGACTAGTTCAGATACGCAGTATTTT
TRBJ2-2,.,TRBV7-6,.,CASSLSGGELFF,TGTGCCAGCAGTTTATCGGGCGGGGAGCTGTTTTTT
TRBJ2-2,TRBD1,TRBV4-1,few,CASSHGTGRDTGELFF,TGCGCCAGCAGCCATGGGACAGGGAGAGATACCGGGGAGCTGTTTTTT
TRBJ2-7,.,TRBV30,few,CAWVDSYEQYF,TGTGCCTGGGTTGACAGTTACGAGCAGTACTTC
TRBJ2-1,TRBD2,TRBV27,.,CASSQPGLAGGRANEQFF,TGTGCCAGCAGTCAACCGGGACTAGCGGGGGGGCGAGCCAATGAGCAGTTCTTC
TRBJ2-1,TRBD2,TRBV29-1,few,CSVAGTSGLNEQFF,TGCAGCGTGGCCGGGACTAGCGGCCTCAATGAGCAGTTCTTC
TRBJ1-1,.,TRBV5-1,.,CASSLGTANTEAFF,TGCGCCAGCAGCTTGGGGACAGCCAACACTGAAGCTTTCTTT
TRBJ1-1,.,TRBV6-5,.,CASSYSAGTEAFF,TGTGCCAGCAGTTACTCCGCAGGCACTGAAGCTTTCTTT
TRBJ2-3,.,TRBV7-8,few,CASSLGPRGPSTDTQYF,TGTGCCAGCAGCTTAGGTCCACGCGGCCCTAGCACAGATACGCAGTATTTT
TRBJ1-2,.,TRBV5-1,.,CASSGVNYGYTF,TGCGCCAGCAGTGGAGTTAACTATGGCTACACCTTC
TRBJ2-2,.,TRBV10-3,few,CAISEGPQGSGELFF,TGTGCCATCAGCGAGGGGCCGCAGGGGTCCGGGGAGCTGTTTTTT
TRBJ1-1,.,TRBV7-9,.,CSSSLGRATGNTEAFF,TGTTCCAGCAGCTTAGGGAGGGCCACAGGCAACACTGAAGCTTTCTTT
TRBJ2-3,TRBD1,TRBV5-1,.,CASSLGGGAGTDTQYF,TGCGCCAGCAGCTTGGGAGGGGGCGCAGGCACAGATACGCAGTATTTT
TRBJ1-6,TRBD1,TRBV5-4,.,CASRNTGQGISPLHF,TGTGCCAGCAGGAACACTGGACAGGGGATTTCACCCCTCCACTTT
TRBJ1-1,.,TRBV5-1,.,CASKTGMNTEAFF,TGCGCCAGCAAAACAGGGATGAACACTGAAGCTTTCTTT
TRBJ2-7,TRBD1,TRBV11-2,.,CASSQPDRSNYEQYF,TGTGCCAGCAGCCAACCGGACAGGTCCAACTACGAGCAGTACTTC
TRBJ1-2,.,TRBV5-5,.,CASTTTVNYGYTF,TGTGCCAGCACGACGACAGTTAACTATGGCTACACCTTC
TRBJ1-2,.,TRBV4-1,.,CASSQPQGIVGRGGYTF,TGCGCCAGCAGCCAACCTCAGGGAATAGTAGGACGTGGCGGCTACACCTTC
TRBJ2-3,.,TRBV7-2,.,CASSLAGGLWDF,TGTGCCAGCAGCTTAGCGGGGGGGCTTTGGGATTTT
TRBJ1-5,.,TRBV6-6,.,CASRGANQPQHF,TGTGCCAGCAGAGGGGCCAATCAGCCCCAGCATTTT
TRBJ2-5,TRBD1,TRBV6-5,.,CASSYYGQVPYF,TGTGCCAGCAGTTACTATGGACAGGTCCCATACTTC
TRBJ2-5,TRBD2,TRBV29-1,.,CSVAGRTSDQETQYF,TGCAGCGTTGCTGGTCGCACTAGCGACCAAGAGACCCAGTACTTC
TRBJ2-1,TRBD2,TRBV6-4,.,CASSESVAGGGNEQFF,TGTGCCAGCAGTGAATCTGTAGCGGGAGGGGGGAATGAGCAGTTCTTC
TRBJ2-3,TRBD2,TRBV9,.,CASSVSAGEGGDTQYF,TGTGCCAGCAGCGTAAGTGCGGGGGAAGGAGGAGATACGCAGTATTTT
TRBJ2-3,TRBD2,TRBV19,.,CASSIGGSFVADTQYF,TGTGCCAGTAGTATTGGCGGGAGTTTCGTGGCAGATACGCAGTATTTT
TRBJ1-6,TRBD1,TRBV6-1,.,CASSLGQGGSPLHF,TGTGCCAGCAGTTTAGGACAGGGTGGGTCACCCCTCCACTTT
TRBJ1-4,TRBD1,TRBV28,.,CASSDRGREKLFF,TGTGCCAGCAGCGACAGGGGGCGTGAAAAACTGTTTTTT
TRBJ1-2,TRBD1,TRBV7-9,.,CASSLAGGGGYTF,TGTGCCAGCAGCTTAGCAGGGGGCGGCGGCTACACCTTC
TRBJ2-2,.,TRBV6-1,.,CASIQGIMSGELFF,TGTGCCAGCATCCAGGGTATAATGTCCGGGGAGCTGTTTTTT
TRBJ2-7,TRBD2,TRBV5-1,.,CASSFRSGGDYEQYF,TGCGCCAGCAGCTTTAGGAGCGGGGGGGACTACGAGCAGTACTTC
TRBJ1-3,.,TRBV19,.,CASSISAVQFTSSGNTIYF,TGTGCCAGTAGTATCTCGGCCGTACAGTTTACAAGCTCTGGAAACACCATATATTTT
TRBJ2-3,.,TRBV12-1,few,CASSSTSGSTDTQYF,TGTGCCAGCAGCTCGACTAGCGGGAGCACAGATACGCAGTATTTT
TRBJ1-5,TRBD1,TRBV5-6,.,CASSRQGGDNQPQHF,TGTGCCAGCTCCAGACAGGGGGGCGATAATCAGCCCCAGCATTTT
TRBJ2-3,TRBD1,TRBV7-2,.,CASSLFRGPSTDTQYF,TGTGCCAGCAGCTTATTTAGGGGGCCGAGCACAGATACGCAGTATTTT
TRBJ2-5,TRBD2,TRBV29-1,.,CSVGEGRETQYF,TGCAGCGTGGGGGAGGGGCGAGAGACCCAGTACTTC
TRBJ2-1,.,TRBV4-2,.,CASSQGVSGSSYNEQFF,TGTGCCAGCAGCCAAGGGGTATCGGGGAGCTCCTACAATGAGCAGTTCTTC
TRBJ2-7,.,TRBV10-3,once,CAISDGVWSPLSTGYEQYF,TGTGCCATCAGTGATGGTGTCTGGAGCCCACTCTCGACGGGCTACGAGCAGTACTTC
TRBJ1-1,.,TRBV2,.,CASRESWNTEAFF,TGTGCCAGCAGAGAATCGTGGAACACTGAAGCTTTCTTT
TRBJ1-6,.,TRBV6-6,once,CASSYSTGVYNSPLHF,TGTGCCAGCAGTTACTCTACGGGGGTCTATAATTCACCCCTCCACTTT
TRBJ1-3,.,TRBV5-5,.,CASSLDPGSGNTIYF,TGTGCCAGCAGCTTGGACCCAGGGTCTGGAAACACCATATATTTT